This T cell receptor (beta chain) was sequenced in a study of blood T cells in healthy people across ages. This clonotype was seen only a few times. Isolated PBMCs totaled at least 6 million in each sample. The CDR3 runs 15 residues. Looked up from germline, CDR1 is MNHEY and CDR2 is SMNVEV (reference sequence). V was pared by 4 bases and J by 8 bases, with 18 bases between. A second PCR, run for roughly 7 to 11 cycles, used a sample-barcoded 5' primer plus a J-beta primer mix. MiXCR, run by TCRdb on the 5' RACE reads, gives a single entry per CDR3 protein. The sample contains about 1.4 million distinct CDR3 sequences, around 59% of which appear only once.

Sequenced sample: blood. The receptor was derived from a man aged 18 to 30 in good health. The chain couples TRBV27 to TRBJ2-1; tentative D call: TRBD2 (6 bases). CDR3 sequence: CASSSGAGSAYEQFF. The CDR3 DNA reads as TGTGCCAGCAGTTCTGGGGCGGGGAGCGCCTATGAGCAGTTCTTC.